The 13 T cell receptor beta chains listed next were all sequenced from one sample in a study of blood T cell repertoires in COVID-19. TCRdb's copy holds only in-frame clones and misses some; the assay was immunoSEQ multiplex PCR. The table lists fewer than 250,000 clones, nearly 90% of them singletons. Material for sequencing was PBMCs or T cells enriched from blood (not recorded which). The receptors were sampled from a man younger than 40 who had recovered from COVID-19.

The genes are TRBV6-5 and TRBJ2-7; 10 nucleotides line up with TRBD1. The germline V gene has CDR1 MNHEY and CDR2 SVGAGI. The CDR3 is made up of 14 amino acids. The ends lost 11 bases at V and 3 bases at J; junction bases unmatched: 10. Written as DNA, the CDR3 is TGTGCCGGGGGGAGACAGGGGGCTGGCTACGAGCAGTACTTC. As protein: CAGGRQGAGYEQYF.

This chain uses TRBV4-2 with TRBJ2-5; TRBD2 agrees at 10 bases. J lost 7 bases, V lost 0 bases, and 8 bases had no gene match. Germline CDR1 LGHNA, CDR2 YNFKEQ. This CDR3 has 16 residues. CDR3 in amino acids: CASSQDVAGGVGTQYF. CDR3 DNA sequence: TGTGCCAGCAGCCAAGATGTAGCGGGGGGCGTAGGGACCCAGTACTTC.

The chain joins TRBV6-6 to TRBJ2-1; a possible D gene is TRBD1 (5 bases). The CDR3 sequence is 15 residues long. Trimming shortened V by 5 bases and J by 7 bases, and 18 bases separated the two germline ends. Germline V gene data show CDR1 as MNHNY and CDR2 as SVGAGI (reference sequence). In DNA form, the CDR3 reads TGTGCCAGCAGTCCCTTGGGGCAGGGCCGTAATGAGCAGTTCTTC. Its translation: CASSPLGQGRNEQFF.

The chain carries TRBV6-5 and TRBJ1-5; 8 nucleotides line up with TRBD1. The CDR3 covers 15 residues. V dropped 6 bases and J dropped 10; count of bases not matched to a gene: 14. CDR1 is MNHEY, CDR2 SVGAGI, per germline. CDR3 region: CASSIGQGGSRPQHF. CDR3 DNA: TGTGCCAGCAGCATAGGACAGGGCGGATCCCGACCCCAGCATTTT.

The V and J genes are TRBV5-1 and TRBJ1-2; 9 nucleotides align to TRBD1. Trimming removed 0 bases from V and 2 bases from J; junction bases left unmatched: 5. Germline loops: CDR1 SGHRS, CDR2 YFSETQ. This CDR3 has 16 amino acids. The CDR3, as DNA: TGCGCCAGCAGCTTGGGGGGACAGGGATTAAACTATGGCTACACCTTC. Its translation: CASSLGGQGLNYGYTF.

The CDR3, as DNA: TGTGCCAGCAGGGACAGGGAAAACACTGAAGCTTTCTTT. It yields the protein CASRDRENTEAFF. The V call is TRBV6-5, the J call TRBJ1-1; 8 bases agree with TRBD1. The V segment lost 6 bases and the J segment 2 bases; nucleotides outside the gene matches: 2. The germline gives CDR1 MNHEY, CDR2 SVGAGI. CDR3 size: 13 residues.

The CDR3 sequence: CASSQTPTGGQWETQYF. The CDR3 DNA follows: TGCGCCAGCAGCCAAACACCTACAGGTGGCCAATGGGAGACCCAGTACTTC. The chain links TRBV4-1 to TRBJ2-5; possible D gene TRBD1, 5 bases. Germline loops: CDR1 MGHRA, CDR2 YSYEKL. The V gene lost 2 bases and the J gene lost 5 bases, with 21 bases spanning the gap. The CDR3 has 17 amino acids.

CDR3 amino acids: CATSRARGIPGELFF. As DNA, the CDR3 is TGTGCCACCAGCAGAGCTAGGGGTATTCCCGGGGAGCTGTTTTTT. The chain couples TRBV15 to TRBJ2-2, with D possibly matching TRBD1 (5 bases). Germline-derived CDR1 and CDR2 are LNHNV and YYDKDF (reference sequence). The germline V and J ends were trimmed by 1 base and 6 bases, with 12 bases remaining between them. The CDR3 contains 15 residues.

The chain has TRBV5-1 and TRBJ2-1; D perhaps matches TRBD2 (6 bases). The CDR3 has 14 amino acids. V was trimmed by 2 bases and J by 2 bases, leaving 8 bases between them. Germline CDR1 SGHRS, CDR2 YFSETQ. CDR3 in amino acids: CASSFSGTYNEQFF. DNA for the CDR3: TGCGCCAGCAGCTTTAGCGGCACCTACAATGAGCAGTTCTTC.

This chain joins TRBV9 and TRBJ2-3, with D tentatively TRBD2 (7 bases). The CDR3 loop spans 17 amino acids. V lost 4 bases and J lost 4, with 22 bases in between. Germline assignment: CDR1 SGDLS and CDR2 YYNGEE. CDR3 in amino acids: CASSTLGGRGASDTQYF. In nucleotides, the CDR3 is TGTGCCAGCAGCACCCTCGGGGGGAGGGGGGCCTCAGATACGCAGTATTTT.

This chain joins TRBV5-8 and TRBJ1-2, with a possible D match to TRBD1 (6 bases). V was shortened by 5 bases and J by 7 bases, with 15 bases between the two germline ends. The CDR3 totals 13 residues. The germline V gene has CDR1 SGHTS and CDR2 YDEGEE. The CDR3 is CASRPQGWSGYTF. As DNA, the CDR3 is TGTGCCAGCAGACCACAGGGCTGGTCTGGCTACACCTTC.

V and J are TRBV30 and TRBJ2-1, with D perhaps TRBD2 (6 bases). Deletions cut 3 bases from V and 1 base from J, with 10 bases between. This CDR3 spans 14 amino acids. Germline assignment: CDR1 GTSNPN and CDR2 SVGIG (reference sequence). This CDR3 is CAWSLGGSYNEQFF. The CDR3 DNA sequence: TGTGCCTGGAGCTTAGGAGGGTCCTACAATGAGCAGTTCTTC.

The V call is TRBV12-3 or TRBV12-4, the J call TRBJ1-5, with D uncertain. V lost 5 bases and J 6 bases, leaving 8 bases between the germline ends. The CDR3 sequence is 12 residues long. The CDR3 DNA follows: TGTGCCAGCAGTGTCAGTGGTCAGCCCCAGCATTTT. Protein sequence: CASSVSGQPQHF.